This T cell receptor beta chain derives from a study of cytomegalovirus exposure and HLA in healthy donors. Study summary: Earlier findings included roughly 100 million unique TCR beta sequences obtained from 150 million to 200 million T cells. Study observations and caveats: CMV antigen specificity of three CMV-associated chains was confirmed in vitro. DRB1 showed the most TCR associations and HLA-C the fewest in a later analysis, as rates varied by HLA locus.

CDR3 length equals 13 residues. Trimming removed 0 bases from V and 7 bases from J, with 10 bases in between. Germline lookup yields CDR1 MNHEY and CDR2 SVGAGI. Concerning this clone itself: Its antigen remains unknown.

The PCR employed 60 Vbeta primers together with 13 Jbeta primers. TCRdb keeps only in-frame clones here, not all; method: immunoSEQ multiplex PCR. There are 75,000 to 90,000 clones in the sample; over 65% occur only once, and 3% to 3.5% lies in the top ten. The chain is built from TRBV6-5 and TRBJ2-7; D gene ambiguous. The clonotype was recovered from a man aged 50-60 years in good health and CMV-seronegative. Input material: PBMCs. The CDR3 spells CASSYSARWEQYF. CDR3 sequence (DNA): TGTGCCAGCAGTTACTCGGCTAGGTGGGAGCAGTACTTC.